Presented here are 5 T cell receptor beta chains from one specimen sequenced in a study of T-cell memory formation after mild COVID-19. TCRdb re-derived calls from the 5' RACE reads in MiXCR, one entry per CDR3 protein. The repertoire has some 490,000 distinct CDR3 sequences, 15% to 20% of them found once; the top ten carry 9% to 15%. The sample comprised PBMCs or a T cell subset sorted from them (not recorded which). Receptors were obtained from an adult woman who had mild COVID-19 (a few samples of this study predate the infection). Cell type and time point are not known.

The CDR3 loop is CASSQDRTGNSPLHF. The CDR3 DNA follows: TGCGCCAGCAGCCAAGATAGGACAGGGAATTCACCCCTCCACTTT. The chain carries TRBV4-1 and TRBJ1-6, with 8 positions matching TRBD1. V lost 0 bases, J lost 7 bases, and 2 bases stayed unmatched. Germline values: CDR1 MGHRA, CDR2 YSYEKL. The length of the CDR3 is 15 residues.

The DNA of the CDR3 is TGTGCCAGCTCCTCCCCGGGACTTAATTCCACAGATACGCAGTATTTT. Protein product: CASSSPGLNSTDTQYF. This chain links TRBV9 with TRBJ2-3; maybe TRBD2 (6 bases). The CDR3 sequence is 16 residues long. The germline V and J ends were trimmed by 7 bases and 2 bases, with 20 bases remaining between them. Germline loops: CDR1 SGDLS, CDR2 YYNGEE.

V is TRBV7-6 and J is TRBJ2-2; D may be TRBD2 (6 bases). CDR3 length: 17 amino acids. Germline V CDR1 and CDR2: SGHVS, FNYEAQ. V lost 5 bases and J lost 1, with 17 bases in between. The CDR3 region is CASSPNRRGLNTGELFF. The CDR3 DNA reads TGTGCCAGCAGCCCCAACCGGAGGGGTCTGAACACCGGGGAGCTGTTTTTT.

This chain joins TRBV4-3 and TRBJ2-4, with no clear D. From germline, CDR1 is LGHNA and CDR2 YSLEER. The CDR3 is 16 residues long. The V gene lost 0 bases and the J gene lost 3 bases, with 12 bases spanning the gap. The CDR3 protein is CASSQELGWGKNIQYF. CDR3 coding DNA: TGCGCCAGCAGCCAAGAACTTGGGTGGGGCAAAAACATTCAGTACTTC.

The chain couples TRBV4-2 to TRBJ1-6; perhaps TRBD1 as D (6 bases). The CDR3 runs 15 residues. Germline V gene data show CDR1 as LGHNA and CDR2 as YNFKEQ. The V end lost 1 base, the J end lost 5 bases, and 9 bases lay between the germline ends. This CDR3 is CASSQVDRNNSPLHF. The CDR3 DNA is TGTGCCAGCAGCCAAGTCGACAGGAATAATTCACCCCTCCACTTT.